The clone carrying this TCR beta chain was observed at least ten times. This entry is derived from a study of response to subunit inactivated influenza vaccine. TCRdb re-called the RT-PCR reads through MiXCR, storing one row per CDR3 protein. The data hold hundreds of thousands of distinct CDR3 sequences, with approximately 11% observed a single time. The CDR3 length is 16 residues. The trim removed 7 bases at V and 1 base at J, leaving 10 bases unmatched. Germline assignment: CDR1 LGHNA and CDR2 YNFKEQ. The data were also submitted as part of a second study, on T cells expressing NK-cell markers. That investigation notes: TCR beta cDNA was made by 5'RACE template switching with UMIs. Sorted CD3+CD56-NKG2C+, CD3+CD56+NKG2C+ and CD3+CD56+NKG2C- T cells supplied the TCR beta repertoires.

Sequences were derived from PBMCs from blood, sampled on the day of vaccination. The TCR originated in a man over 45 who received an inactivated influenza vaccine. The chain links TRBV4-2 to TRBJ2-1; 7 bases align to TRBD2. The CDR3 sequence is CASKGGGSGSYNEQFF. As DNA, the CDR3 is TGTGCCAGCAAGGGAGGCGGGAGTGGTTCCTACAATGAGCAGTTCTTC.